A single sample is the source of the 5 T cell receptor beta chains below, sequenced in a study of Ad26.COV2.S vaccination and SARS-CoV-2 variants. Treatment: some 20 received Ad26.COV2.S at low or high dose, single or two shots; about five received placebo; per-sample allocation not given. At day 63 after the first vaccine or placebo injection, samples were drawn. Produced via immunoSEQ multiplex PCR; TCRdb's table is partial and in-frame only. The sample carries more than 350,000 clones, around nine tenths recorded once. Sequenced here: peripheral blood, sampled in a trial of Ad26.COV2.S vaccine versus placebo. Receptor source: a person between 18 and 65 years old who received the Ad26.COV2.S COVID-19 vaccine or a placebo.

J is TRBJ2-3 and V is TRBV10-3; maybe TRBD1 (8 bases). The CDR3 sequence is 16 residues long. Germline CDR1 and CDR2: ENHRY and SYGVKD. Between the trimmed V and J ends, which lost 7 bases and 1 base, there was a span of 18 bases. The CDR3, as DNA: TGTGCCATCAAGGACAGGGAGGGTCAGGGCACAGATACGCAGTATTTT. It is translated as CAIKDREGQGTDTQYF.

The V gene is TRBV4-3, the J gene TRBJ2-5; D is undetermined. Trimming took off 3 bases at V and 4 bases at J, with 12 bases between the two ends. The CDR3 contains 14 residues. Germline V gene sequence: CDR1 LGHNA, CDR2 YSLEER. CDR3 nucleotide sequence: TGCGCCAGCAGCCAGCTGGGTGTTGGAGAGACCCAGTACTTC. Protein: CASSQLGVGETQYF.

The chain recombines TRBV7-2 with TRBJ1-2; D gene ambiguous. Germline V lookup: CDR1 SGHTA, CDR2 FQGNSA. The CDR3 runs 14 residues. V was pared by 0 bases and J by 2 bases, with 7 bases between. The CDR3 loop is CASSLAPQNYGYTF. The CDR3 nucleotides read TGTGCCAGCAGCTTAGCGCCACAGAACTATGGCTACACCTTC.

A remark on this clone: At one of its ends the junction is not consistent with the germline gene, which may arise from a read error. The chain links TRBV11-2 to TRBJ2-1; tentatively, D is TRBD1 (6 bases). Per the germline V gene, CDR1 is SGHAT and CDR2 is FQNNGV. CDR3 size: 12 residues. The CDR3 coding sequence is TGTGCCAGCAGCCCAGGGGAAGGTTCACAGGTCTTC. The encoded protein is CASSPGEGSQVF.

The chain joins TRBV6-5 to TRBJ2-7; 8 bases fit TRBD2. The V and J ends lost 7 bases and 4 bases, in that order; junction bases with no gene match: 9. This CDR3 region has 14 residues. CDR1 and CDR2 (germline): MNHEY, SVGAGI. The CDR3 nucleotides read TGTGCCAGCAACCAAGCGGGAGAGGTGTACGAGCAGTACTTC. Its protein product is CASNQAGEVYEQYF.